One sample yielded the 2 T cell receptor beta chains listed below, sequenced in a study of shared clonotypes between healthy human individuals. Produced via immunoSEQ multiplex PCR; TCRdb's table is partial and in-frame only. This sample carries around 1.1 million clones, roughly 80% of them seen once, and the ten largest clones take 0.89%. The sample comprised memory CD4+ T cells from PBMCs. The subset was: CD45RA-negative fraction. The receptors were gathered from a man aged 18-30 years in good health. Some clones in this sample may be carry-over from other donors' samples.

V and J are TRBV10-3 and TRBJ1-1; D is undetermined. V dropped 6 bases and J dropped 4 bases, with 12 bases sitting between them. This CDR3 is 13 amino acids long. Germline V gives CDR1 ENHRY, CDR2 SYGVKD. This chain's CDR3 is CAISTEPGTEAFF. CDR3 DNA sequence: TGTGCCATCAGCACGGAGCCGGGCACTGAAGCTTTCTTT.

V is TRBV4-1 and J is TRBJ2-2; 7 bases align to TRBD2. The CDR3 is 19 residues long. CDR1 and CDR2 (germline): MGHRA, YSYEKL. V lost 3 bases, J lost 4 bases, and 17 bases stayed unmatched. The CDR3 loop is CASSQIRGGAYITTGELFF. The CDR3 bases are TGCGCCAGCAGCCAGATAAGGGGAGGGGCCTACATTACCACCGGGGAGCTGTTTTTT.